This TCR beta chain derives from a study of cytomegalovirus exposure and HLA in healthy donors. Study outcomes and limitations: Data from an earlier analysis indicated that most TCR beta V segments were productive either about 87% or about 30% of the time. HLA restriction was apparent for most CMV-associated TCR beta chains in a later analysis.

With respect to this clone: Its antigen is undetermined.

The PCR was carried out with 60 Vbeta primers and 13 Jbeta primers. The method was immunoSEQ multiplex PCR; TCRdb's version includes in-frame clones alone and lacks a portion of them. The table has tens of thousands of clones, around 75% seen once; the top ten hold roughly 50%. Those who donated were healthy bone marrow donors. Germline CDR1 reads KGHSH; CDR2 reads LQKENI. The CDR3 is 17 residues long. Trimming cost V 3 bases and J 0 bases; bases outside gene matches: 6. The sequence derives from a man aged 45 to 65 in good health and CMV-seropositive. Sequenced material: PBMCs. The rearrangement links TRBV18 to TRBJ2-2; 8 nucleotides line up with TRBD2. The CDR3 reads CASSPLQAGANTGELFF. The DNA of the CDR3 is TGTGCCAGCTCACCTCTGCAAGCGGGGGCGAACACCGGGGAGCTGTTTTTT.